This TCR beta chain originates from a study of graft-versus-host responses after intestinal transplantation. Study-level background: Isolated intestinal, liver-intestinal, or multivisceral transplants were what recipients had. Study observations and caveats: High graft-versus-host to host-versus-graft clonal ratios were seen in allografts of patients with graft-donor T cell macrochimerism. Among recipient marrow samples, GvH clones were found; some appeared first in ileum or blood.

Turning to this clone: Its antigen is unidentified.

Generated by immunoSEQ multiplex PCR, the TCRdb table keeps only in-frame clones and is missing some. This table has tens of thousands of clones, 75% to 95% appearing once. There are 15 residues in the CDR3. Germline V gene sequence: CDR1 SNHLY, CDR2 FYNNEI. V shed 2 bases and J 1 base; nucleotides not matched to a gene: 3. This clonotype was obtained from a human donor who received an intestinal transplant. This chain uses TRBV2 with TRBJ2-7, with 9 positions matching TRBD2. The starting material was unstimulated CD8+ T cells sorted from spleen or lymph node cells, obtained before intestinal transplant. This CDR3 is CASSEIAGESYEQYF. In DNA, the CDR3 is TGTGCCAGCAGTGAAATAGCGGGAGAGTCCTACGAGCAGTACTTC.